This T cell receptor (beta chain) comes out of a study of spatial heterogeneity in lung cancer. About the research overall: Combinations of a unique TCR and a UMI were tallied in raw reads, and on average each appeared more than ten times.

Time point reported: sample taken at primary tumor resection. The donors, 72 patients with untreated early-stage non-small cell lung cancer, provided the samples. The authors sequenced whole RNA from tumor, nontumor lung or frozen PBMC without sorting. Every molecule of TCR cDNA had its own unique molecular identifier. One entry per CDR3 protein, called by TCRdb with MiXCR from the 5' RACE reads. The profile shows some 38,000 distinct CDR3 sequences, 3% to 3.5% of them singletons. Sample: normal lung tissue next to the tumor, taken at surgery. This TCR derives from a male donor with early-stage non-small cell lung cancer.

The CDR3 DNA follows: TGCGCCAGCAGATCCGACAGGAACACTGAAGCTTTCTTT. Protein: CASRSDRNTEAFF. The chain carries TRBV5-1 and TRBJ1-1, with a possible D match to TRBD1 (5 bases). Germline values: CDR1 SGHRS, CDR2 YFSETQ. This CDR3 comprises 13 residues. V gave up 5 bases and J gave up 1 base, with 9 bases separating them.